This is a list of T cell receptor beta chains from one sample in a study of cytomegalovirus exposure and HLA in healthy donors. Data came from immunoSEQ multiplex PCR; TCRdb stores just in-frame clones and leaves some out. The sample shows more than 70,000 clones, roughly 72% of them seen only once. Source material: PBMCs. The receptors shown here come from a young man in good health and CMV-seropositive. Each CDR3 is given with its conserved first and last residue. A D gene is named only where the DNA matches it firmly. Size is stated for part of the rows, as once, few or many counts, or as a class when the clone is expanded.

v_gene: TRBV11-3; abundance: -; d_gene: TRBD1; j_gene: TRBJ2-7; CDR3nt: TGTGCCAGCAGCTTAGGTGGGACAGGAGACTACGAGCAGTACTTC; CDR3aa: CASSLGGTGDYEQYF
v_gene: TRBV6-5; abundance: -; d_gene: -; j_gene: TRBJ1-2; CDR3nt: TGTGCCAGCCTGAGGGGAATCGGGGGAGTCTACACCTTC; CDR3aa: CASLRGIGGVYTF
v_gene: TRBV11-2; abundance: -; d_gene: -; j_gene: TRBJ2-2; CDR3nt: TGTGCCAGCAGCGTCCCGGGATCCACCGGGGAGCTGTTTTTT; CDR3aa: CASSVPGSTGELFF
v_gene: TRBV7-9; abundance: -; d_gene: TRBD2; j_gene: TRBJ2-7; CDR3nt: TGTGCCAGCAGCGAGACTAGCGGGAGTTGGAACGAGCAGTACTTC; CDR3aa: CASSETSGSWNEQYF
v_gene: TRBV4-1; abundance: -; d_gene: TRBD2; j_gene: TRBJ2-1; CDR3nt: TGCGCCAGCAGCCAAGCGCGACTAGCGGGACGTTTCCCCAGGGTCAATGAGCAGTTCTTC; CDR3aa: CASSQARLAGRFPRVNEQFF
v_gene: TRBV6-4; abundance: -; d_gene: -; j_gene: TRBJ1-4; CDR3nt: TGTGCCAGCAGCCCCACCGGGGGGTATGCTGAAAAACTGTTTTTT; CDR3aa: CASSPTGGYAEKLFF
v_gene: TRBV28; abundance: -; d_gene: TRBD1; j_gene: TRBJ1-2; CDR3nt: TGTGCCAGCAGTTTCAACCCGGGACAGACCGATGGCTACACCTTC; CDR3aa: CASSFNPGQTDGYTF
v_gene: TRBV7-2; abundance: -; d_gene: -; j_gene: TRBJ2-7; CDR3nt: TGTGCCAGCAGCCGAACTCAGGGCTACGAGCAGTACTTC; CDR3aa: CASSRTQGYEQYF
v_gene: TRBV29-1; abundance: -; d_gene: -; j_gene: TRBJ1-2; CDR3nt: TGCAGCGTCCCCCTTAGGAGGGCCTCTAACTATGGCTACACCTTC; CDR3aa: CSVPLRRASNYGYTF
v_gene: TRBV19; abundance: -; d_gene: -; j_gene: TRBJ1-5; CDR3nt: TGTGCCAGTAGTCTACCGTCTTGGCCCCAGCATTTT; CDR3aa: CASSLPSWPQHF
v_gene: TRBV27; abundance: -; d_gene: -; j_gene: TRBJ1-5; CDR3nt: TGTGCCAGCAGTTTAGAGCGGGGACAGCCCCAGCATTTT; CDR3aa: CASSLERGQPQHF
v_gene: TRBV11-1; abundance: -; d_gene: TRBD2; j_gene: TRBJ2-7; CDR3nt: TGTGCCAGCAGCCTAACTAGCGGGAGTAACCACGAGCAGTACTTC; CDR3aa: CASSLTSGSNHEQYF
v_gene: TRBV9; abundance: -; d_gene: -; j_gene: TRBJ1-1; CDR3nt: TGTGCCAGCAGCACCACGGGTGGGTCTGAAGCTTTCTTT; CDR3aa: CASSTTGGSEAFF
v_gene: TRBV7-2; abundance: -; d_gene: TRBD1; j_gene: TRBJ1-2; CDR3nt: TGTGCCAGCAGCTTGGACAGGGTGGCTGGCTACACCTTC; CDR3aa: CASSLDRVAGYTF
v_gene: TRBV5-6; abundance: -; d_gene: -; j_gene: TRBJ1-3; CDR3nt: TGTGCCAGCAGCTTGTCTTCAGGGGGAAACACCATATATTTT; CDR3aa: CASSLSSGGNTIYF
v_gene: TRBV19; abundance: -; d_gene: -; j_gene: TRBJ1-5; CDR3nt: TGTGCCAGTAGTTCGTTCGGGGGCAATCAGCCCCAGCATTTT; CDR3aa: CASSSFGGNQPQHF
v_gene: TRBV7-9; abundance: -; d_gene: -; j_gene: TRBJ2-5; CDR3nt: TGTGCCAGCAGCCCCATTGGCGGGCCCCAAGAGACCCAGTACTTC; CDR3aa: CASSPIGGPQETQYF
v_gene: TRBV7-9; abundance: -; d_gene: TRBD1; j_gene: TRBJ2-5; CDR3nt: TGTGCCAGCAGCTTACAGGGACAGTCACCAGAGACCCAGTACTTC; CDR3aa: CASSLQGQSPETQYF
v_gene: TRBV28; abundance: -; d_gene: -; j_gene: TRBJ1-5; CDR3nt: TGTGCCAGCAGCCCTACCGATCTTAATCAGCCCCAGCATTTT; CDR3aa: CASSPTDLNQPQHF
v_gene: TRBV4-1; abundance: -; d_gene: TRBD1; j_gene: TRBJ1-2; CDR3nt: TGCGCCAGCAGCCAAACCCTCCGAGGACAGGGGAACTATGGCTACACCTTC; CDR3aa: CASSQTLRGQGNYGYTF
v_gene: TRBV19; abundance: once; d_gene: -; j_gene: TRBJ1-2; CDR3nt: TGTGCCAGTTCTCGGGGGTGGGACTATGGCTACACCTTC; CDR3aa: CASSRGWDYGYTF
v_gene: TRBV7-3; abundance: -; d_gene: -; j_gene: TRBJ1-5; CDR3nt: TGTGCCAGCAGCTTGGCAGGGGGCAATCAGCCCCAGCATTTT; CDR3aa: CASSLAGGNQPQHF
v_gene: TRBV5-1; abundance: -; d_gene: TRBD1; j_gene: TRBJ1-2; CDR3nt: TGCGCCAGCAGCCTACCGGGACAGGGGGCCCATGGCTACACCTTC; CDR3aa: CASSLPGQGAHGYTF
v_gene: TRBV2; abundance: few; d_gene: -; j_gene: TRBJ1-1; CDR3nt: TGTGCCAGCAGGAGGGGGGGGCGGGTCACTGAAGCTTTCTTT; CDR3aa: CASRRGGRVTEAFF
v_gene: TRBV28; abundance: few; d_gene: -; j_gene: TRBJ1-4; CDR3nt: TGTGCCAGCAGCACCATAGTTGAAAAACTGTTTTTT; CDR3aa: CASSTIVEKLFF
v_gene: TRBV19; abundance: -; d_gene: TRBD1; j_gene: TRBJ1-2; CDR3nt: TGTGCCAGTAGTACAATTTACGACAGGGCTCGCTATGGCTACACCTTC; CDR3aa: CASSTIYDRARYGYTF
v_gene: TRBV5-4; abundance: -; d_gene: TRBD1; j_gene: TRBJ1-1; CDR3nt: TGTGCTTCCAGGGACAGAGACACTGAAGCTTTCTTT; CDR3aa: CASRDRDTEAFF
v_gene: TRBV6-6; abundance: -; d_gene: TRBD1; j_gene: TRBJ1-4; CDR3nt: TGTGCCAGCAGTTACTCGAGTCAGGGGGCGAGGGAAAAACTGTTTTTT; CDR3aa: CASSYSSQGAREKLFF
v_gene: TRBV2; abundance: -; d_gene: TRBD1; j_gene: TRBJ1-4; CDR3nt: TGTGCCAGCAGCCCCGGGACAGCGGAAAAACTGTTTTTT; CDR3aa: CASSPGTAEKLFF
v_gene: TRBV6-5; abundance: once; d_gene: TRBD1; j_gene: TRBJ2-3; CDR3nt: TGTGCCAGCAGTTACATCAGACAGGGCCCCACAGATACGCAGTATTTT; CDR3aa: CASSYIRQGPTDTQYF
v_gene: TRBV2; abundance: once; d_gene: TRBD2; j_gene: TRBJ2-1; CDR3nt: TGTGCCAGCAGTCTTAGCGGGACACTCTACAATGAGCAGTTCTTC; CDR3aa: CASSLSGTLYNEQFF
v_gene: TRBV5-1; abundance: -; d_gene: TRBD2; j_gene: TRBJ2-1; CDR3nt: TGCGCCAGCAGCTTGGGAGGACTAGCGGGAGGGGGCAATGAGCAGTTCTTC; CDR3aa: CASSLGGLAGGGNEQFF
v_gene: TRBV9; abundance: -; d_gene: -; j_gene: TRBJ1-3; CDR3nt: TGTGCCAGCAGCGTAGATCAGATTGACTCTGGAAACACCATATATTTT; CDR3aa: CASSVDQIDSGNTIYF
v_gene: TRBV5-6; abundance: -; d_gene: TRBD2; j_gene: TRBJ2-5; CDR3nt: TGTGCCAGCAGCCCAGGGAGGGAAGAGACCCAGTACTTC; CDR3aa: CASSPGREETQYF